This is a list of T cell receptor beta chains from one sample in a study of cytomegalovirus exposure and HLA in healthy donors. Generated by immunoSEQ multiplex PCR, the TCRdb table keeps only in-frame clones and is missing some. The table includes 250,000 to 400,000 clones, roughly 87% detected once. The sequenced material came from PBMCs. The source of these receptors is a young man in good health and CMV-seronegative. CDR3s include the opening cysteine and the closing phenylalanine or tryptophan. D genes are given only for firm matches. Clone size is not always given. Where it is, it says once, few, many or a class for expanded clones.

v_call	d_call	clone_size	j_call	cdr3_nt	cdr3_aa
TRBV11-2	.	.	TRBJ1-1	TGTGCCAGCAGCTTAGGAGGAGTCGGGACTGAAGCTTTCTTT	CASSLGGVGTEAFF
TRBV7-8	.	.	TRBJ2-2	TGTGCCAGCAGCTCCGTCCTAGCGAACACCGGGGAGCTGTTTTTT	CASSSVLANTGELFF
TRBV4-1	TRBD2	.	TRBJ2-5	TGCGCCAGCAGCCAAGGAGGACTAGGGCCCTCACAAGAGACCCAGTACTTC	CASSQGGLGPSQETQYF
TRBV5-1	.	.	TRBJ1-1	TGCGCCAGCAGCTCCGGACTAGCAGGGAAGATCATGAACACTGAAGCTTTCTTT	CASSSGLAGKIMNTEAFF
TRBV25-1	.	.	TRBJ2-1	TGTGCCAGCAGTCCGCGGACACCTTACAATGAGCAGTTCTTC	CASSPRTPYNEQFF
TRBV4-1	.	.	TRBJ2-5	TGCGCCAGCAGCCAACGGGGAGAGACCCAGTACTTC	CASSQRGETQYF
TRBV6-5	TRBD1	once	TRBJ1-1	TGTGCCAGCAGTCTTGGACAGGGGAATGAAGCTTTCTTT	CASSLGQGNEAFF
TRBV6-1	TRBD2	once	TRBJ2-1	TGTGCCAGCAACCGACTAGCGGGGGGTTACAATGAGCAGTTCTTC	CASNRLAGGYNEQFF
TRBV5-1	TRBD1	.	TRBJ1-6	TGCGCCAGCAGCCTTGCCCGCACGACAGGGTTGAATTCACCCCTCCACTTT	CASSLARTTGLNSPLHF
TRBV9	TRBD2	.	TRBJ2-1	TGTGCCAGCAGCGTTCGTCTAGCGGGGGGGCAAGGTGAGCAGTTCTTC	CASSVRLAGGQGEQFF
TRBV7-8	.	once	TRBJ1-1	TGTGCCAGCAGCTTCAGGGGTCCAATGAACACTGAAGCTTTCTTT	CASSFRGPMNTEAFF
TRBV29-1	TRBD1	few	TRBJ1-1	TGCAGCGCCCGACAGGCGACAGGGGGCCCGAACACTGAAGCTTTCTTT	CSARQATGGPNTEAFF
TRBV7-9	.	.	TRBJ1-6	TGTGCCAGCAATCCTCAGGGTCCCAATAATTCACCCCTCCACTTT	CASNPQGPNNSPLHF
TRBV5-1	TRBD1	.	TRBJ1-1	TGCGCCAGCAGCTTGGGGGGACAGAACATGAACACTGAAGCTTTCTTT	CASSLGGQNMNTEAFF